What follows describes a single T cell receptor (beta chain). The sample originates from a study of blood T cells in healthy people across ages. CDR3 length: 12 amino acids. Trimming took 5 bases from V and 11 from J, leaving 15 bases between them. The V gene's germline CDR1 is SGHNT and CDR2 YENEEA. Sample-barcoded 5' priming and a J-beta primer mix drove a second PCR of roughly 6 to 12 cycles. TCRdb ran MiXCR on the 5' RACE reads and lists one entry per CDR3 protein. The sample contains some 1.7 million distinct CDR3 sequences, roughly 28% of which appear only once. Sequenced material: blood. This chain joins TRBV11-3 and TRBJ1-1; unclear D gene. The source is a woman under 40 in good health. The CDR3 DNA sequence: TGTGCCAGCAGCCGAGTTGGAGAGAACGCTTTCTTT. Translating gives CASSRVGENAFF.